This entry lists 5 T cell receptor beta chains sequenced from one sample in a study of T cell responses to AZD1222 COVID-19 vaccine. The data were produced by immunoSEQ multiplex PCR, yet TCRdb's version contains in-frame clones alone and is incomplete. The sample yields about 110,000 clones, approximately 91% seen once. Source: peripheral blood, taken on day 0 of AZD1222 vaccination. All receptors derive from an adult in good health.

This clone is a singleton in its sample. V is TRBV5-4 and J is TRBJ2-6; D remains ambiguous. The V end lost 0 bases, the J end lost 4 bases, and 11 bases lay between the germline ends. The CDR3 spans 16 residues. Germline assignment: CDR1 SGHNT and CDR2 YYREEE (reference sequence). The chain's CDR3 is CASSLGRWAGANVLTF. CDR3 DNA sequence: TGTGCCAGCAGCTTGGGGCGGTGGGCCGGGGCCAACGTCCTGACTTTC.

The V and J genes are TRBV15 and TRBJ1-2; D not certain. CDR3 length: 16 residues. Trimming left V 0 bases short and J 1 base short, with 12 bases between. Germline CDR1 LNHNV, CDR2 YYDKDF (reference sequence). CDR3 residues: CATSRDQAGLNYGYTF. Written as DNA, the CDR3 is TGTGCCACCAGCAGAGATCAGGCAGGACTTAACTATGGCTACACCTTC. Supplemented by reference TRBV15 and TRBJ1-2, the full variable domain reads DAMVIQNPRYQVTQFGKPVTLSCSQTLNHNVMYWYQQKSSQAPKLLFHYYDKDFNNEADTPDNFQSRRPNTSFCFLDIRSPGLGDTAMYLCATSRDQAGLNYGYTFGSGTRLTVV.

The chain carries TRBV10-1 and TRBJ1-2; D not certain. The germline gives CDR1 WNHNN, CDR2 SYGVQD (reference sequence). V was clipped by 3 bases and J by 4 bases, with 9 bases between them. The CDR3 runs 13 residues. The CDR3, as DNA: TGCGCCAGCAGTGAAAGCGGACTCTATGGCTACACCTTC. Translating it yields CASSESGLYGYTF.

V is TRBV9 and J is TRBJ2-1; no reliable D call. The CDR3 totals 15 residues. Trimming removed 1 base at V and 5 bases at J, with 13 bases between. Germline CDR1 SGDLS, CDR2 YYNGEE. The CDR3 DNA sequence: TGTGCCAGCAGCGTACAGTACCGGGCCGACAATGAGCAGTTCTTC. This sequence encodes CASSVQYRADNEQFF.

The chain is built from TRBV5-1 and TRBJ1-5; 9 bases are a match to TRBD1. CDR1 SGHRS and CDR2 YFSETQ come from the germline V gene. The ends lost 0 bases at V and 7 bases at J; junction bases unmatched: 8. The CDR3 extends over 16 amino acids. CDR3 protein: CASSLDGTGRGQPQHF. For the CDR3, the DNA is TGCGCCAGCAGCTTGGATGGGACAGGGAGAGGACAGCCCCAGCATTTT.